Listed below are T cell receptor beta chains from one sample, sequenced in a study of cytomegalovirus exposure and HLA in healthy donors. Libraries were prepared by immunoSEQ multiplex PCR; TCRdb keeps only in-frame clonotypes and omits some of them. The sample carries some 180,000 clones, 70% to 90% recorded once. Source material: PBMCs. Source of these receptors: a woman between 50 and 59 years old in good health and CMV-seronegative. CDR3s include the opening cysteine and the closing phenylalanine or tryptophan. A D gene is named only where the DNA matches it firmly. Clone sizes are given selectively: once, few, many, or a class where the clone is expanded.

v_call	j_call	cdr3_length	clone_size	d_call	cdr3_aa	cdr3_nt
TRBV5-6	TRBJ2-7	17	.	.	CASSLGFSGGRSYEQYF	TGTGCCAGCAGCTTAGGCTTTTCGGGCGGGCGCTCCTACGAGCAGTACTTC
TRBV18	TRBJ2-7	16	.	TRBD1	CASSPLATGPGNEQYF	TGTGCCAGCTCACCACTCGCGACAGGGCCTGGCAACGAGCAGTACTTC
TRBV4-3	TRBJ2-7	16	.	TRBD1	CASSQRHGTGAYEQYF	TGCGCCAGCAGCCAAAGGCACGGGACAGGGGCCTACGAGCAGTACTTC
TRBV15	TRBJ2-5	13	.	.	CATSTRGQETQYF	TGTGCCACTTCGACACGAGGGCAAGAGACCCAGTACTTC
TRBV28	TRBJ1-1	14	.	TRBD1	CASSPETGEPEAFF	TGTGCCAGCAGTCCGGAGACAGGGGAACCTGAAGCTTTCTTT
TRBV6-5	TRBJ2-7	14	few	.	CASSPTASAYEQYF	TGTGCCAGCAGTCCGACAGCGAGTGCCTACGAGCAGTACTTC
TRBV27	TRBJ2-7	15	once	TRBD1	CASSLPGTGAGEQYF	TGTGCCAGCAGTTTACCCGGGACAGGGGCGGGCGAGCAGTACTTC
TRBV28	TRBJ2-7	12	.	.	CASSLRGYEQYF	TGTGCCAGCAGTTTAAGGGGCTACGAGCAGTACTTC
TRBV2	TRBJ1-5	12	once	.	CASSEVVQPQHF	TGTGCCAGCAGTGAAGTAGTTCAGCCCCAGCATTTT
TRBV2	TRBJ2-6	17	.	.	CASSRSPLVSGANVLTF	TGTGCCAGCAGTCGATCCCCTCTAGTAAGTGGGGCCAACGTCCTGACTTTC
TRBV6-6	TRBJ1-5	15	.	.	CASKLGEYGNQPQHF	TGTGCCAGCAAACTTGGGGAGTACGGCAATCAGCCCCAGCATTTT
TRBV7-2	TRBJ2-5	16	.	TRBD1	CASSLPRTGNQETQYF	TGTGCCAGCAGCTTACCCCGGACAGGGAACCAAGAGACCCAGTACTTC
TRBV2	TRBJ2-1	13	.	.	CASRGGSYNEQFF	TGTGCCAGCAGAGGAGGGTCCTACAATGAGCAGTTCTTC
TRBV7-2	TRBJ2-3	16	.	TRBD2	CASSVFSGRATDTQYF	TGTGCCAGCAGCGTCTTTAGCGGGAGGGCCACAGATACGCAGTATTTT
TRBV19	TRBJ2-3	14	.	.	CASSIGAGSDTQYF	TGTGCCAGTAGTATAGGGGCAGGGTCAGATACGCAGTATTTT
TRBV10-2	TRBJ1-3	15	.	.	CASSEWALAGNTIYF	TGCGCCAGCAGTGAGTGGGCACTAGCTGGAAACACCATATATTTT
TRBV5-4	TRBJ2-5	14	.	.	CASSPGIREETQYF	TGTGCCAGCAGCCCAGGGATCAGGGAAGAGACCCAGTACTTC
TRBV4-2	TRBJ1-2	13	.	TRBD1	CASRDRTGGGYTF	TGTGCCAGCAGGGATAGGACAGGGGGCGGCTACACCTTC
TRBV18	TRBJ2-1	15	.	TRBD1	CASSLRDRAGYEQFF	TGTGCCAGCTCGCTCAGGGACAGGGCTGGCTATGAGCAGTTCTTC
TRBV2	TRBJ2-7	13	.	.	CASRLDSTYEQYF	TGTGCCAGCAGGTTGGACAGTACCTACGAGCAGTACTTC
TRBV5-1	TRBJ1-3	15	.	.	CASSLLGASGNTIYF	TGCGCCAGCAGCTTGTTGGGGGCGTCTGGAAACACCATATATTTT
TRBV7-3	TRBJ2-3	14	.	.	CASSLTPAISGQYF	TGTGCCAGCAGCTTAACCCCTGCAATCTCGGGGCAGTATTTT
TRBV6-5	TRBJ2-7	13	.	.	CASSYGDSYEQYF	TGTGCCAGCAGTTACGGAGATTCCTACGAGCAGTACTTC
TRBV5-1	TRBJ2-1	17	.	TRBD2	CASSLALAGGPDNEQFF	TGCGCCAGCAGCTTGGCGCTAGCGGGAGGGCCGGACAATGAGCAGTTCTTC
TRBV28	TRBJ2-2	14	once	.	CASTMSGADGELFF	TGTGCCAGCACTATGTCAGGGGCGGACGGGGAGCTGTTTTTT
TRBV28	TRBJ2-1	15	.	TRBD2	CASSFRREGPSEQFF	TGTGCCAGCAGTTTTAGGCGGGAGGGCCCGAGTGAGCAGTTCTTC
TRBV6-5	TRBJ1-6	15	.	TRBD1	CACSPAGQGNSPLHF	TGTGCCTGCAGCCCTGCGGGACAGGGTAATTCACCCCTCCACTTT
TRBV28	TRBJ2-7	14	.	.	CASKGHIFAYEQYF	TGTGCCAGCAAAGGACATATTTTTGCCTACGAGCAGTACTTC
TRBV5-1	TRBJ2-3	17	once	TRBD2	CASSFEWTSGKTDTQYF	TGCGCCAGCAGCTTCGAATGGACTAGCGGGAAAACAGATACGCAGTATTTT
TRBV9	TRBJ2-1	16	.	.	CASSPTFLSSYNEQFF	TGTGCCAGCAGCCCGACTTTCTTAAGCTCCTACAATGAGCAGTTCTTC
TRBV6-6	TRBJ2-7	13	few	TRBD1	CASSSGQGPEQYF	TGTGCCAGCAGTTCCGGACAGGGCCCCGAGCAGTACTTC
TRBV6-1	TRBJ1-5	14	.	.	CASSVGASNQPQHF	TGTGCCAGCAGTGTAGGAGCGTCCAATCAGCCCCAGCATTTT
TRBV28	TRBJ1-1	15	.	TRBD1	CASSTSGTGRTEAFF	TGTGCCAGCAGTACATCCGGGACAGGGAGGACTGAAGCTTTCTTT
TRBV6-1	TRBJ2-2	15	.	.	CASSPNRPNTGELFF	TGTGCCAGCAGTCCGAACAGGCCGAACACCGGGGAGCTGTTTTTT
TRBV28	TRBJ2-1	14	.	TRBD1	CASTRQGAYNEQFF	TGTGCCAGCACTCGACAGGGGGCGTACAATGAGCAGTTCTTC